This T cell receptor beta chain was retrieved from a study of blood T cell repertoires in COVID-19. Study-level background: Both acute and convalescent COVID-19 samples were obtained from the United States, Italy and Spain. The analysed material was cDNA or gDNA that came from T cells, B-cell-depleted T cells, or PBMCs.

Trimming removed 6 bases at V and 0 bases at J, with 6 bases between. The CDR3 totals 12 residues. Germline CDR1 is MDHEN and CDR2 is SYDVKM. In the original workflow: It was from reference gene primer amplification that nucleated cell counts were estimated. Using immunoSEQ multiplex PCR, the repertoire was profiled, and TCRdb retains in-frame clones only, with some absent. V and J calls and clone size are copied from that table; D and trimming were computed from the DNA. The sample gives about 74,000 clones, around 87% of which show up once; approximately 29% is in the top ten. The sequencing input was peripheral blood. The TCR comes from a woman older than 75 with active or convalescent COVID-19. The chain uses TRBV28 and TRBJ2-7; D gene unclear. This chain's CDR3 is CASRSSSYEQYF. CDR3 bases: TGTGCCAGCAGGTCCAGCTCCTACGAGCAGTACTTC.